This T cell receptor (beta chain) is from a study of cytomegalovirus exposure and HLA in healthy donors. Healthy bone marrow donors made up the donor group. Primers: 60 Vbeta forward and 13 Jbeta reverse. The data were produced by immunoSEQ multiplex PCR, yet TCRdb's version contains in-frame clones alone and is incomplete. The sample holds fewer than 95,000 clones, over 55% seen once. The J segment lost 3 bases and the V segment lost 4 bases, leaving 7 bases of the junction unmatched. Germline CDR1 and CDR2: SGDLS and YYNGEE. This CDR3 is 15 amino acids long. For this clone: Its antigen is unidentified.

Study-level results: Previously analyzed data showed that most TCR beta V segments were productive at a frequency of about 90% or about 30%.

The receptor was isolated from a woman aged 25 to 45 in good health and CMV-seronegative. The sample consisted of PBMCs. This chain uses TRBV9 with TRBJ2-7; 10 bases line up with TRBD1. CDR3 sequence: CASSPGQGEFYEQYF. CDR3 coding DNA: TGTGCCAGCAGCCCCGGACAGGGGGAGTTCTACGAGCAGTACTTC.